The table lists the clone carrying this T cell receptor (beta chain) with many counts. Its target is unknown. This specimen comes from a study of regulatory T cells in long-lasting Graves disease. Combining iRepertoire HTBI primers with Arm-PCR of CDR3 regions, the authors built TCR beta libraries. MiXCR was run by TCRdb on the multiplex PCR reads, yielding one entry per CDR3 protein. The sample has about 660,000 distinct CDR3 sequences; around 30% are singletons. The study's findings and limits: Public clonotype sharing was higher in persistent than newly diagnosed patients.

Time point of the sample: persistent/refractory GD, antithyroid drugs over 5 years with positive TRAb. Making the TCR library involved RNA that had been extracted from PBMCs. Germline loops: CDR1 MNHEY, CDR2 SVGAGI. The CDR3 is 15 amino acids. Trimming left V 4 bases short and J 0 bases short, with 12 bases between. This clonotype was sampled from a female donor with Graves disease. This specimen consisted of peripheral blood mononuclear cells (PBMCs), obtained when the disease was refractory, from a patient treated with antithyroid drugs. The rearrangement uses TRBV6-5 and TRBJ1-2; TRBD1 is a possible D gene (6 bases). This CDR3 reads CASSSHRESNYGYTF. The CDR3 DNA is TGTGCCAGCAGTTCACACAGGGAATCTAACTATGGCTACACCTTC.